The rows below give T cell receptor beta chains drawn from one sample of a study of T cell repertoires in cytomegalovirus infection. Antigen specificity for these receptors is unknown. TCRdb re-called the reads through MiXCR, storing one row per CDR3 protein. The top ten clones hold about 45% of a sample with approximately 470,000 distinct CDR3 sequences, roughly 46% of them seen once. The specimen was cultured PBMCs, collected from culture after CMV antigen stimulation. The source is a human donor in good health (CMV status not recorded). Some clones in this sample may be carry-over from other donors' samples. Both conserved end residues are part of each CDR3. Fields, in order: clone size, V gene, D gene, J gene, CDR3 protein, CDR3 DNA. A D gene is named only where the DNA matches it firmly. Not every row has a clone size; where given, it reads once, few, many or a size class.

>few|TRBV7-8|TRBD2|TRBJ2-3
CASSLSPGGPTDTQYF
TGTGCCAGCAGCTTATCCCCGGGGGGGCCCACAGATACGCAGTATTTT
>-|TRBV3-1|TRBD2|TRBJ2-7
CASSQGTSGYGQYF
TGTGCCAGCAGCCAAGGGACTAGCGGCTACGGGCAGTACTTC
>few|TRBV28|-|TRBJ1-1
CASSFAGMGNTEAFF
TGTGCCAGCAGTTTTGCCGGGATGGGGAACACTGAAGCTTTCTTT
>-|TRBV12-5|-|TRBJ1-3
CASGAPGVSCGNTIYF
TGTGCTAGTGGAGCCCCAGGGGTCTCGTGTGGAAACACCATATATTTT
>few|TRBV12-3/TRBV12-4|-|TRBJ1-4
CASSLLLLSTNEKLFF
TGTGCCAGCAGTTTGCTCCTCTTGTCCACTAATGAAAAACTGTTTTTT
>-|TRBV12-3/TRBV12-4|TRBD1|TRBJ2-3
CASSPGQASRADTQYF
TGTGCCAGCAGTCCTGGACAGGCCAGTAGGGCAGATACGCAGTATTTT
>-|TRBV4-3|-|TRBJ2-3
CASSQDPPGHLRDTQYF
TGCGCCAGCAGCCAAGATCCTCCAGGACACCTGCGGGATACGCAGTATTTT
>few|TRBV7-9|-|TRBJ2-7
CASSLGQGELDEQYF
TGTGCCAGCAGCTTAGGTCAGGGAGAATTGGACGAGCAGTACTTC
>few|TRBV19|TRBD1|TRBJ2-7
CASSARTGFRSYEQYF
TGTGCCAGTAGTGCCCGGACAGGGTTCCGAAGCTACGAGCAGTACTTC
>-|TRBV6-2/TRBV6-3|-|TRBJ2-7
CASSSGRQYF
TGTGCCAGCAGCTCTGGGCGGCAGTACTTC
>-|TRBV5-1|TRBD2|TRBJ2-5
CASSPRRGGALETQYF
TGCGCCAGCAGCCCCCGGCGCGGGGGGGCCTTAGAGACCCAGTACTTC
>-|TRBV7-9|-|TRBJ2-3
CASRQGQGDTQYF
TGTGCCAGCAGACAGGGTCAGGGGGATACGCAGTATTTT
>few|TRBV7-4|-|TRBJ2-3
CASSLVGLGYLTQYF
TGTGCCAGCAGCTTAGTCGGCCTAGGATACTTGACGCAGTATTTT
>few|TRBV12-3/TRBV12-4|-|TRBJ2-2
CASSHITGELFF
TGTGCCAGCAGTCACATCACCGGGGAGCTGTTTTTT
>-|TRBV12-3/TRBV12-4|-|TRBJ1-6
CASSKDRASNSPLHF
TGTGCCAGCAGTAAGGACAGAGCTTCTAATTCACCCCTCCACTTT
>-|TRBV7-2|TRBD2|TRBJ2-7
CASSYAGEEEQYF
TGTGCCAGCAGCTATGCGGGAGAGGAAGAGCAGTACTTC
>few|TRBV12-3/TRBV12-4|-|TRBJ1-2
CASSRDRIYGYTF
TGTGCCAGCAGCCGTGACAGAATATATGGCTACACCTTC
>few|TRBV7-9|-|TRBJ1-1
CASSLATGMNTEAFF
TGTGCCAGCAGCTTAGCAACAGGCATGAACACTGAAGCTTTCTTT
>few|TRBV4-1|TRBD1|TRBJ1-5
CASSAIQGNQPQHF
TGCGCCAGCAGCGCTATACAGGGGAATCAGCCCCAGCATTTT
>-|TRBV2|TRBD2|TRBJ2-5
CASKLAGGLLQETQYF
TGTGCCAGCAAACTAGCGGGGGGGCTTCTCCAAGAGACCCAGTACTTC
>-|TRBV7-8|-|TRBJ1-5
CASSLVGVSSNQPQHF
TGTGCCAGCAGCTTAGTAGGGGTGTCGAGCAATCAGCCCCAGCATTTT
>-|TRBV25-1|TRBD1|TRBJ2-2
CASSEGTGTGELFF
TGTGCCAGCAGTGAGGGGACAGGGACCGGGGAGCTGTTTTTT
>few|TRBV12-3/TRBV12-4|-|TRBJ1-1
CASSMLDSPYTEAFF
TGTGCCAGCAGTATGCTGGACAGCCCATACACTGAAGCTTTCTTT
>-|TRBV12-3/TRBV12-4|TRBD1|TRBJ2-7
CASSLTTKQGAGLYF
TGTGCCAGCAGTCTCACCACCAAACAGGGGGCCGGCCTGTACTTC
>few|TRBV19|TRBD1|TRBJ1-5
CASSTLDRGRWPQHF
TGTGCCAGTAGTACGCTGGACAGGGGCAGGTGGCCCCAGCATTTT
>-|TRBV27|-|TRBJ2-1
CASSLSPIYNEQFF
TGTGCCAGCAGTTTATCCCCCATATACAATGAGCAGTTCTTC
>-|TRBV10-2|-|TRBJ1-1
CASSDPGANTEAFF
TGCGCCAGCAGTGACCCAGGGGCCAACACTGAAGCTTTCTTT
>few|TRBV7-2|-|TRBJ2-2
CASHKGGDTGELFF
TGTGCCAGTCATAAAGGGGGGGACACCGGGGAGCTGTTTTTT
>-|TRBV19|-|TRBJ1-5
CASGGEAQHF
TGTGCCAGTGGAGGGGAGGCCCAGCATTTT
>few|TRBV6-5|TRBD1|TRBJ2-1
CASSRHNRTGWRLVNEQFF
TGTGCCAGCAGCCGACATAATCGGACAGGTTGGCGCTTGGTCAATGAGCAGTTCTTC
>few|TRBV19|TRBD2|TRBJ2-5
CASSTNPPGEGETQYF
TGTGCCAGTAGTACGAACCCCCCTGGGGAGGGGGAGACCCAGTACTTC
>many|TRBV7-2|-|TRBJ2-5
CASTPSGQQETQYF
TGTGCCAGCACCCCTTCGGGGCAACAAGAGACCCAGTACTTC
>-|TRBV30|-|TRBJ1-2
CAWMENNYGYTF
TGTGCCTGGATGGAGAATAACTATGGCTACACCTTC
>-|TRBV15|-|TRBJ2-3
CDTSIGGQITQYF
TGTGACACCAGCATTGGGGGCCAAATAACGCAGTATTTT
>-|TRBV7-6|-|TRBJ2-4
CASGLGQGWQGIQYF
TGTGCCAGCGGGCTTGGGCAGGGGTGGCAGGGCATTCAGTACTTC
>few|TRBV6-1|-|TRBJ1-6
CASCARLYNSPLHF
TGTGCCAGCTGTGCGCGGTTGTATAATTCACCCCTCCACTTT
>-|TRBV7-2|TRBD2|TRBJ2-1
CASSPLGSGRAGDEQFF
TGTGCCAGCAGCCCTCTAGGTAGCGGGAGGGCCGGGGATGAGCAGTTCTTC
>few|TRBV7-6|-|TRBJ2-1
CASSPHRSVANEQFF
TGTGCCAGCAGCCCCCATCGGTCCGTGGCCAATGAGCAGTTCTTC
>few|TRBV11-2|TRBD2|TRBJ2-1
CASSFRLAEPVGYNEQFF
TGTGCCAGCAGCTTTCGGCTAGCGGAACCCGTGGGGTACAATGAGCAGTTCTTC
>-|TRBV7-9|-|TRBJ2-3
CASGVSPLQRTHTDTQYF
TGTGCCAGCGGGGTTTCCCCCCTCCAACGTACACACACAGATACGCAGTATTTT
>few|TRBV7-2|-|TRBJ1-1
CASSSAPGGAEAFF
TGTGCCAGCAGCTCCGCCCCGGGGGGCGCTGAAGCTTTCTTT
>-|TRBV10-3|-|TRBJ2-1
CAISELSRGDNEQFF
TGTGCCATCAGTGAACTCTCGAGGGGGGACAATGAGCAGTTCTTC
>-|TRBV10-3|-|TRBJ2-1
CAISYAGRDNEQFF
TGTGCCATCAGCTACGCGGGAAGGGACAATGAGCAGTTCTTC
>few|TRBV4-3|-|TRBJ2-1
CASSPGGGPYNEQFF
TGCGCCAGCAGTCCTGGGGGGGGGCCCTACAATGAGCAGTTCTTC